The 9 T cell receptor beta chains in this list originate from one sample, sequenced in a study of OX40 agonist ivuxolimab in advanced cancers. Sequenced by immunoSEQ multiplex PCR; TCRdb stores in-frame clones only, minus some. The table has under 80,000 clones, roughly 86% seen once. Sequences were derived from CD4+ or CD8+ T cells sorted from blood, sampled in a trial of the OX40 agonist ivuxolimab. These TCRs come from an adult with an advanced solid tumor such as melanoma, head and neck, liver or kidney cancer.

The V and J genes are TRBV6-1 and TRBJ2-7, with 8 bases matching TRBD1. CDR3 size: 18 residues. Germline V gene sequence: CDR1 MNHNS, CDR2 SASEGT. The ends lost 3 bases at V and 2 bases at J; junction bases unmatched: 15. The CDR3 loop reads CASSDRGRIRAATYEQYF. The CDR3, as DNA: TGTGCCAGCAGTGACAGGGGGCGCATAAGGGCCGCCACCTACGAGCAGTACTTC.

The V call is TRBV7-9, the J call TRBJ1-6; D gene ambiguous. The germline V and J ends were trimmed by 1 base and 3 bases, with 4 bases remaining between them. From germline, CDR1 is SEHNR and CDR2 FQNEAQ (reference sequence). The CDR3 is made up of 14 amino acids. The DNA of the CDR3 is TGTGCCAGCAGCTTAGGGAACTATAATTCACCCCTCCACTTT. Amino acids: CASSLGNYNSPLHF.

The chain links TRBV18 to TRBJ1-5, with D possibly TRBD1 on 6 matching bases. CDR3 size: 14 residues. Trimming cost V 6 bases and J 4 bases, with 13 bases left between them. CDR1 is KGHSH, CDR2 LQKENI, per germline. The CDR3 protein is CASSLGGENQPQHF. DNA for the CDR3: TGTGCCAGCTCCTTGGGGGGCGAAAATCAGCCCCAGCATTTT.

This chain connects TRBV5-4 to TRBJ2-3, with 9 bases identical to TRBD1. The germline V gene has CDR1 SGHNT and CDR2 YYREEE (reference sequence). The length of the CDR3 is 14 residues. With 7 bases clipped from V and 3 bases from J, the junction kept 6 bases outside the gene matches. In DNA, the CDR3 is TGTGCCAGCGAACGGGACAGGGTTACAGATACGCAGTATTTT. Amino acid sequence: CASERDRVTDTQYF.

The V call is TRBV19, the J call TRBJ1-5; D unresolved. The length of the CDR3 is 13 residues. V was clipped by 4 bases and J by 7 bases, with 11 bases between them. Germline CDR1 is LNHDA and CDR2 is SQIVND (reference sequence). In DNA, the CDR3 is TGTGCCAGTAGTACCCCGGGAGGCCAGCCCCAGCATTTT. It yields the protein CASSTPGGQPQHF.

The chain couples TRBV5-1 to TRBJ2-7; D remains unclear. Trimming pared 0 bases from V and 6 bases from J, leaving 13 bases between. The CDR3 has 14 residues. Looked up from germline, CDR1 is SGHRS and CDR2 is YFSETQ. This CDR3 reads CASSLGNRVSEQYF. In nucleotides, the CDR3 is TGCGCCAGCAGCTTGGGGAACCGGGTTTCCGAGCAGTACTTC. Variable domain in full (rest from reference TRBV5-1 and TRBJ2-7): KAGVTQTPRYLIKTRGQQVTLSCSPISGHRSVSWYQQTPGQGLQFLFEYFSETQRNKGNFPGRFSGRQFSNSRSEMNVSTLELGDSALYLCASSLGNRVSEQYFGPGTRLTVT.

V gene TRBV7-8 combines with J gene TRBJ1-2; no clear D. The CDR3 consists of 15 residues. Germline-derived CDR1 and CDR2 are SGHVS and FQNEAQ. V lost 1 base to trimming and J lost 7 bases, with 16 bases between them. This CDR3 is CASSLVTPNPSGYTF. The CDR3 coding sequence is TGTGCCAGCAGCTTAGTTACCCCGAACCCGTCTGGCTACACCTTC.

The CDR3 region has the DNA TGTGCCAGTAGTTCGCCCGACAGGGGCTCCCAGCCCCAGCATTTT. This translates into CASSSPDRGSQPQHF. This rearrangement joins TRBV19 to TRBJ1-5, with TRBD1 identical over 8 bases. The V gene end was trimmed by 5 bases and the J gene end by 7 bases; junction bases not matched to a gene: 10. This CDR3 has 15 residues. The germline V gene encodes CDR1 LNHDA and CDR2 SQIVND (reference sequence).

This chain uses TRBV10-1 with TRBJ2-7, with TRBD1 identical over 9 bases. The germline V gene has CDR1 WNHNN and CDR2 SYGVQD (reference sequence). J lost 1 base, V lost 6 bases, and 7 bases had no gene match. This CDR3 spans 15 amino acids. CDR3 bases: TGCGCCAGCAGCCCGGTGACAGGGGGGTCCTACGAGCAGTACTTC. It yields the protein CASSPVTGGSYEQYF.